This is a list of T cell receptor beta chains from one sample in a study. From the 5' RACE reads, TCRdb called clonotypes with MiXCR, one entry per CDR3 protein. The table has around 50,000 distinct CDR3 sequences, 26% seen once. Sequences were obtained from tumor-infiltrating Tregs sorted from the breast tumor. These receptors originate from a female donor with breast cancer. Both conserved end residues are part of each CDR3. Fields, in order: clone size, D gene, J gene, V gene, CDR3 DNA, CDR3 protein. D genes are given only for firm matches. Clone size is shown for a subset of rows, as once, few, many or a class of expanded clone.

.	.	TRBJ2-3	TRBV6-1	TGTGCCAGCAGCGCGGGACTCCGAGATACGCAGTATTTT	CASSAGLRDTQYF
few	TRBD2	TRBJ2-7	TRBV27	TGTGCCAGCGCTATTGGTAACGGGGGGAGCGAGCAGTACTTC	CASAIGNGGSEQYF
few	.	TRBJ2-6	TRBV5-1	TGCGCCAGCAACTTGGCCTCTGGGGCCAACGTCCTGACTTTC	CASNLASGANVLTF
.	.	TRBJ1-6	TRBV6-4	TGTGCCAGCAGTCAATACTGGGAAAACTCACCCCTCCACTTT	CASSQYWENSPLHF
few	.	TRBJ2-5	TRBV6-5	TGTGCCAGCAGTTCCGGGAGTTTGTCCCAGTACTTC	CASSSGSLSQYF
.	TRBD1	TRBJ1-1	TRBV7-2	TGTGCCAGCAGCTTTATGTACAGGGGGCGGTCTTCGGGTACTGAAGCTTTCTTT	CASSFMYRGRSSGTEAFF
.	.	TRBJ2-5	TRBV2	TGTGCCAGCAGTGCGGGCAGACCCCGGGGCCAAGAGACCCAGTACTTC	CASSAGRPRGQETQYF
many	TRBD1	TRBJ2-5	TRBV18	TGTGCCAGCTCACCACCGAGGACAGGGAAAGAGACCCAGTACTTC	CASSPPRTGKETQYF
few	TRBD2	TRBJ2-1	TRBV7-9	TGTGCCAGCAGCTTGGGGGGGGGACGGAACTACAATGAGCAGTTCTTC	CASSLGGGRNYNEQFF
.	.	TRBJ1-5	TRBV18	TGTGCCAGCTCACCCACAAGGCTAGACCGCAATCAGCCCCAGCATTTT	CASSPTRLDRNQPQHF
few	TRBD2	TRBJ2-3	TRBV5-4	TGTGCCAGCAGCTCGGGGGGACTATTCCCAGATACGCAGTATTTT	CASSSGGLFPDTQYF
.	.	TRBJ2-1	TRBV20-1	TGCAGTGCGCCGGACAGAAATGAGCAGTTCTTC	CSAPDRNEQFF
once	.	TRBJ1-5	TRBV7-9	TGTGCCAGCAGCATAGCCGACAGCTATCAGCCCCAGCATTTT	CASSIADSYQPQHF
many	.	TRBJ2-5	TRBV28	TGTGCCAGCAGTGGGATGGAGCGTGAGACCCAGTACTTC	CASSGMERETQYF
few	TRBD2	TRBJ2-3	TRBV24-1	TGTGCCACGACCTATGGACTAGCGGGAGGACCTAAGAGCACAGATACGCAGTATTTT	CATTYGLAGGPKSTDTQYF
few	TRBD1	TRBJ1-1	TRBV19	TGTGCCAGTAGTACCTACAGGGGTGAAGCTTTCTTT	CASSTYRGEAFF
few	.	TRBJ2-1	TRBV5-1	TGCGCCAGCAGCTTGTCAGGCTCCTACAATGAGCAGTTCTTC	CASSLSGSYNEQFF
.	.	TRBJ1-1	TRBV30	TGTGCCTGGAGACAGTACACTGAAGCTTTCTTT	CAWRQYTEAFF
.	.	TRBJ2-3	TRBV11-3	TGTGCCAGCAGCATGGGACTGTCTACGCAGTATTTT	CASSMGLSTQYF
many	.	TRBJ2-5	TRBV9	TGTGCCAGCATCCGACGGGAGACCCAGTACTTC	CASIRRETQYF
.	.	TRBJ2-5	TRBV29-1	TGCAGCGTTGGAGGGGAGACCCAGTACTTC	CSVGGETQYF
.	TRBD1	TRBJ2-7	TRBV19	TGTGCCAGTACCGCGGACAGGGACAACTTGAGGGAGCAGTACTTC	CASTADRDNLREQYF
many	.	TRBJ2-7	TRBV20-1	TGCAGTGCGGTCGAGGGAAGCGGAGCCTCCTACGAGCAGTACTTC	CSAVEGSGASYEQYF
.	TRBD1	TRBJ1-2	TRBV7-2	TGTGCCGGCAGCCAATCGGGACAGGGAAACTATGGCTACACCTTC	CAGSQSGQGNYGYTF
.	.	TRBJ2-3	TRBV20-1	TGCAGTGCTAGAGATCCAGGGACTTACACAGATACGCAGTATTTT	CSARDPGTYTDTQYF
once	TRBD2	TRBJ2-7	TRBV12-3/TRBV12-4	TGTGCCAGCAGTCGGACTAGCGGGAGATCCGAGCAGTACTTC	CASSRTSGRSEQYF
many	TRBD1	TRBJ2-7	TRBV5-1	TGCGCCAGCAGCTTGGGAGGGACAGCGGTCGGCGAGCAGTACTTC	CASSLGGTAVGEQYF
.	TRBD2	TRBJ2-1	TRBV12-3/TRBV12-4	TGTGCCAGCAGCACGGGACTACCAAACAATGAGCGGTTCTTC	CASSTGLPNNERFF
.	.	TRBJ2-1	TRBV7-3	TGTGCCAGCAGCTTAACCGGGGGGCTCTCCTACAATGAGCAGTTCTTC	CASSLTGGLSYNEQFF
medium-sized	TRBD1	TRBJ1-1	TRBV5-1	TGCGCCAGCAGCTTGGACCCGGGACAGTTGAACACTGAAGCTTTCTTT	CASSLDPGQLNTEAFF
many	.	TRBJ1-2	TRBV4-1	TGCGCCAGCAGCCAATCCCAGATGAACTATGGCTACACCTTC	CASSQSQMNYGYTF
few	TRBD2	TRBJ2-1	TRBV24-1	TGTGCCACCAGTGATCCGTTAGCGGGTAACTCCTACAATGAGCAGTTCTTC	CATSDPLAGNSYNEQFF
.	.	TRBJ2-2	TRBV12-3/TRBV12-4	TGTGCCAGCAGAGGGGACCAAAACACCGGGGAGCTGTTTTTT	CASRGDQNTGELFF
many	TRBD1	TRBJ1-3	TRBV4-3	TGCGCCAGCAGCCAAGATTTCGGACAGGGGGGAGGAAACACCATATATTTT	CASSQDFGQGGGNTIYF
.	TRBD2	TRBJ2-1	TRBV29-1	TGCAGCGTAAGAGGGGACTACCCCGCCAATGAGCAGTTCTTC	CSVRGDYPANEQFF
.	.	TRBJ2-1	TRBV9	TGTGCCAGCAGCCTGAGCGGCAGCGGGGAGGGGGTTGAGCAGTTCTTC	CASSLSGSGEGVEQFF
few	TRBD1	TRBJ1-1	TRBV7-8	TGTGCCAGCAGCCCGGACAGGGAAAACACTGAAGCTTTCTTT	CASSPDRENTEAFF
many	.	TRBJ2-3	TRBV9	TGTGCCAGCAGCCCCCGGACGGGAGATACGCAGTATTTT	CASSPRTGDTQYF
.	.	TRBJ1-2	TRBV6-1	TGTGCCAGCAGTGAACAGGACCTTTATGGCTACACCTTC	CASSEQDLYGYTF
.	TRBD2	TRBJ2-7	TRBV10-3	TGTGCCATCGGTTCCGGGACTAGCTCTTCCGAGCAGTACTTC	CAIGSGTSSSEQYF
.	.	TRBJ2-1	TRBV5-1	TGCGCCAGCAGCACAATCACAGGGTTCGACAATGAGCAGTTCTTC	CASSTITGFDNEQFF
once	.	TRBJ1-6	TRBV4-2	TGTGCCAGCAGCCAAAACTGGGGGGAGTATAATTCACCCCTCCACTTT	CASSQNWGEYNSPLHF
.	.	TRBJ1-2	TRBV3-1	TGTGCCAGCAGCCAAAGGGGTCAGGGTGAGGGCTACACCTTC	CASSQRGQGEGYTF